The rows below give T cell receptor beta chains drawn from one sample of a study of T cells in Graves' hyperthyroidism and ophthalmopathy. TCRdb re-called the multiplex PCR reads through MiXCR, storing one row per CDR3 protein. The data contain 130,000 to 150,000 distinct CDR3 sequences, 22% of them singletons. Sequencing was carried out using blood. Receptor source: a woman aged 45-65 years with Graves' hyperthyroidism that later progressed to Graves' ophthalmopathy. Each CDR3 is given with its conserved first and last residue. A D gene is named only where the DNA matches it firmly. Rows may omit the clone size; those that give it use once, few, many or a size class.

TRBJ2-5	.	TRBV7-9	many	TGTGCCAGCAGCTTAGACAGGCTCGGAGAGACCCAGTACTTC	CASSLDRLGETQYF
TRBJ2-1	.	TRBV28	many	TGTGCCAGCAATGAGGGATTCGGGGCTTTTCGTGAAGGGGGAAAGGGCAATGAGCAGTTCTTC	CASNEGFGAFREGGKGNEQFF
TRBJ2-3	.	TRBV7-3	.	TGTGCCAGCAGCTTAGCGCGAGGCTCCACAGATACGCAGTATTTT	CASSLARGSTDTQYF
TRBJ2-7	.	TRBV7-2	many	TGTGCCAGCAGCTTTATCGGCTACGAGCAGTACTTC	CASSFIGYEQYF
TRBJ2-5	TRBD2	TRBV3-1	many	TGTGCCAGCAGCCAGCGGAGACTAGCGAGCCAAGAGACCCAGTACTTC	CASSQRRLASQETQYF
TRBJ2-7	.	TRBV29-1	.	TGCAGCGTACGACAGGGAGGCTCCTACGAGCAGTACTTC	CSVRQGGSYEQYF
TRBJ2-3	.	TRBV12-3/TRBV12-4	.	TGTGCCTGCAGTTTAGATGTTTCAGATACGCAGTATTTT	CACSLDVSDTQYF
TRBJ2-5	.	TRBV20-1	many	TGCAGTGCTAGCACCCGCCCGGGGACCCAGTACTTC	CSASTRPGTQYF
TRBJ2-5	TRBD1	TRBV11-2	many	TGTGCCAGCAGCTTAGAGTGGGGATCGACAGGGGGAGGGACCCAGTACTTC	CASSLEWGSTGGGTQYF
TRBJ2-6	TRBD1	TRBV20-1	.	TGCAGTGCCGGGGACAGGGCTGGGGCCAACGTCCTGACTTTC	CSAGDRAGANVLTF
TRBJ2-3	TRBD1	TRBV6-1	many	TGTGCCAGCAGCACAGGGGGACGCACAGATACGCAGTATTTT	CASSTGGRTDTQYF
TRBJ2-4	.	TRBV6-6	few	TGTGCCAGCAGTTACTCGACAGCGTCCAAAAACATTCAGTACTTC	CASSYSTASKNIQYF
TRBJ2-3	TRBD2	TRBV24-1	once	TGTGCCACCAGTGAAAGTGGGAGGGCTAGCACAGATACGCAGTATTTT	CATSESGRASTDTQYF
TRBJ1-5	TRBD1	TRBV15	many	TGTGCCACCAGACTACAGGGGGCTAGCAATCAGCCCCAGCATTTT	CATRLQGASNQPQHF
TRBJ1-2	.	TRBV30	many	TGTGCCTGGAGTGTACTGGGGTACTATGGCTACACCTTC	CAWSVLGYYGYTF
TRBJ2-1	TRBD2	TRBV3-1	.	TGTGCCAGCAGCCAAGTATATCCCCCTAGCGGGATCTCCTACAATGAGCAGTTCTTC	CASSQVYPPSGISYNEQFF
TRBJ1-5	.	TRBV7-2	many	TGTGCCAGCAGCTTAGACCTCCAACATGTTCAGCCCCAGCATTTT	CASSLDLQHVQPQHF
TRBJ2-7	.	TRBV6-1	many	TGTGCCTCAGTCGGGGCCTACGAGCAGTACTTC	CASVGAYEQYF
TRBJ2-5	.	TRBV20-1	few	TGCAGTGCTAGAGATCGAGGTGCAGGAAGAGAGACCCAGTACTTC	CSARDRGAGRETQYF
TRBJ1-2	TRBD1	TRBV27	.	TGTGCCAGCAGTTCCCTCGACAGGGAGGTTGGCTACACCTTC	CASSSLDREVGYTF
TRBJ2-2	TRBD2	TRBV30	many	TGTGCCTGGACTGGAGCGGGAGGGGTCGGGGAGCTGTTTTTT	CAWTGAGGVGELFF
TRBJ2-3	.	TRBV7-8	few	TGTGCCAGCAGCTTACGTAATAGCCGCACAGATACGCAGTATTTT	CASSLRNSRTDTQYF
TRBJ2-6	.	TRBV5-1	few	TGCGCCAGCACCCAACAGAAACCGGTCTCTGGGGCCAACGTCCTGACTTTC	CASTQQKPVSGANVLTF
TRBJ1-2	.	TRBV6-1	many	TGTGCCAGCAGTATAAACTCAAACTATGGCTACACCTTC	CASSINSNYGYTF
TRBJ1-5	.	TRBV27	many	TGTGCCAGCAGTCCACGCACAGGGTCCAGCCAGCCCCAGCATTTT	CASSPRTGSSQPQHF
TRBJ1-2	TRBD1	TRBV20-1	many	TGCAGTGCTAGAGTCCCCCAGGGGGACAGTGGCTACACCTTC	CSARVPQGDSGYTF
TRBJ2-3	TRBD1	TRBV20-1	many	TGCAGTGCTGATAATCCCACAGGGGCGAACACAGATACGCAGTATTTT	CSADNPTGANTDTQYF
TRBJ2-4	TRBD2	TRBV20-1	.	TGCAGTGCTGTTAGCGGGAGGAGAGAAAACATTCAGTACTTC	CSAVSGRRENIQYF
TRBJ1-5	.	TRBV2	many	TGTGCCAGCAAGGAGGACCCTAGCAATCAGCCCCAGCATTTT	CASKEDPSNQPQHF
TRBJ2-2	.	TRBV5-1	.	TGCGCCACCCGTCGGTCCACTAAAAACACCGGGGAGCTGTTTTTT	CATRRSTKNTGELFF
TRBJ2-1	TRBD1	TRBV10-3	few	TGTGCCATCAGAGGACAGGGTGGTGAGCAGTTCTTC	CAIRGQGGEQFF
TRBJ2-7	.	TRBV12-3/TRBV12-4	many	TGTGCCAGCAGTCAGGGAACCCACGAGCAGTACTTC	CASSQGTHEQYF
TRBJ2-1	TRBD2	TRBV29-1	many	TGCAGCGGGGGCGGGGGTTACAATGAGCAGTTCTTC	CSGGGGYNEQFF
TRBJ2-3	.	TRBV6-1	many	TGTGCCAGCAGTGCGACCTACACAGATACGCAGTATTTT	CASSATYTDTQYF
TRBJ1-5	TRBD1	TRBV12-3/TRBV12-4	few	TGTGCCAGCGCGGGACAGGGACATCAGCCCCAGCATTTT	CASAGQGHQPQHF
TRBJ1-2	.	TRBV10-1	many	TGCGCCAGCAGTGAGGGTTTGCAGGGCTACACCTTC	CASSEGLQGYTF
TRBJ2-1	TRBD2	TRBV28	many	TGTGCCAGCAGTCCTCCCACGGGACTAGCGGGAGGTCGGGGCAATGAGCAGTTCTTC	CASSPPTGLAGGRGNEQFF
TRBJ1-6	.	TRBV3-1	many	TGTGCCAGCAGCCATGGGGAAGTTAGTGGTTCACCCCTCCACTTT	CASSHGEVSGSPLHF
TRBJ1-4	.	TRBV3-1	once	TGTGCCAGCAGCCAGACCGGGACAACTAATGAAGAACTGTTTTTT	CASSQTGTTNEELFF
TRBJ1-2	.	TRBV30	many	TGTGCCTGGAGTGCGGTGGGGGATCGCTACACCTTC	CAWSAVGDRYTF
TRBJ1-1	.	TRBV12-3/TRBV12-4	many	TGTGCCAGCATGACAGGCCAGGGCACTGAAGCTTTCTTT	CASMTGQGTEAFF